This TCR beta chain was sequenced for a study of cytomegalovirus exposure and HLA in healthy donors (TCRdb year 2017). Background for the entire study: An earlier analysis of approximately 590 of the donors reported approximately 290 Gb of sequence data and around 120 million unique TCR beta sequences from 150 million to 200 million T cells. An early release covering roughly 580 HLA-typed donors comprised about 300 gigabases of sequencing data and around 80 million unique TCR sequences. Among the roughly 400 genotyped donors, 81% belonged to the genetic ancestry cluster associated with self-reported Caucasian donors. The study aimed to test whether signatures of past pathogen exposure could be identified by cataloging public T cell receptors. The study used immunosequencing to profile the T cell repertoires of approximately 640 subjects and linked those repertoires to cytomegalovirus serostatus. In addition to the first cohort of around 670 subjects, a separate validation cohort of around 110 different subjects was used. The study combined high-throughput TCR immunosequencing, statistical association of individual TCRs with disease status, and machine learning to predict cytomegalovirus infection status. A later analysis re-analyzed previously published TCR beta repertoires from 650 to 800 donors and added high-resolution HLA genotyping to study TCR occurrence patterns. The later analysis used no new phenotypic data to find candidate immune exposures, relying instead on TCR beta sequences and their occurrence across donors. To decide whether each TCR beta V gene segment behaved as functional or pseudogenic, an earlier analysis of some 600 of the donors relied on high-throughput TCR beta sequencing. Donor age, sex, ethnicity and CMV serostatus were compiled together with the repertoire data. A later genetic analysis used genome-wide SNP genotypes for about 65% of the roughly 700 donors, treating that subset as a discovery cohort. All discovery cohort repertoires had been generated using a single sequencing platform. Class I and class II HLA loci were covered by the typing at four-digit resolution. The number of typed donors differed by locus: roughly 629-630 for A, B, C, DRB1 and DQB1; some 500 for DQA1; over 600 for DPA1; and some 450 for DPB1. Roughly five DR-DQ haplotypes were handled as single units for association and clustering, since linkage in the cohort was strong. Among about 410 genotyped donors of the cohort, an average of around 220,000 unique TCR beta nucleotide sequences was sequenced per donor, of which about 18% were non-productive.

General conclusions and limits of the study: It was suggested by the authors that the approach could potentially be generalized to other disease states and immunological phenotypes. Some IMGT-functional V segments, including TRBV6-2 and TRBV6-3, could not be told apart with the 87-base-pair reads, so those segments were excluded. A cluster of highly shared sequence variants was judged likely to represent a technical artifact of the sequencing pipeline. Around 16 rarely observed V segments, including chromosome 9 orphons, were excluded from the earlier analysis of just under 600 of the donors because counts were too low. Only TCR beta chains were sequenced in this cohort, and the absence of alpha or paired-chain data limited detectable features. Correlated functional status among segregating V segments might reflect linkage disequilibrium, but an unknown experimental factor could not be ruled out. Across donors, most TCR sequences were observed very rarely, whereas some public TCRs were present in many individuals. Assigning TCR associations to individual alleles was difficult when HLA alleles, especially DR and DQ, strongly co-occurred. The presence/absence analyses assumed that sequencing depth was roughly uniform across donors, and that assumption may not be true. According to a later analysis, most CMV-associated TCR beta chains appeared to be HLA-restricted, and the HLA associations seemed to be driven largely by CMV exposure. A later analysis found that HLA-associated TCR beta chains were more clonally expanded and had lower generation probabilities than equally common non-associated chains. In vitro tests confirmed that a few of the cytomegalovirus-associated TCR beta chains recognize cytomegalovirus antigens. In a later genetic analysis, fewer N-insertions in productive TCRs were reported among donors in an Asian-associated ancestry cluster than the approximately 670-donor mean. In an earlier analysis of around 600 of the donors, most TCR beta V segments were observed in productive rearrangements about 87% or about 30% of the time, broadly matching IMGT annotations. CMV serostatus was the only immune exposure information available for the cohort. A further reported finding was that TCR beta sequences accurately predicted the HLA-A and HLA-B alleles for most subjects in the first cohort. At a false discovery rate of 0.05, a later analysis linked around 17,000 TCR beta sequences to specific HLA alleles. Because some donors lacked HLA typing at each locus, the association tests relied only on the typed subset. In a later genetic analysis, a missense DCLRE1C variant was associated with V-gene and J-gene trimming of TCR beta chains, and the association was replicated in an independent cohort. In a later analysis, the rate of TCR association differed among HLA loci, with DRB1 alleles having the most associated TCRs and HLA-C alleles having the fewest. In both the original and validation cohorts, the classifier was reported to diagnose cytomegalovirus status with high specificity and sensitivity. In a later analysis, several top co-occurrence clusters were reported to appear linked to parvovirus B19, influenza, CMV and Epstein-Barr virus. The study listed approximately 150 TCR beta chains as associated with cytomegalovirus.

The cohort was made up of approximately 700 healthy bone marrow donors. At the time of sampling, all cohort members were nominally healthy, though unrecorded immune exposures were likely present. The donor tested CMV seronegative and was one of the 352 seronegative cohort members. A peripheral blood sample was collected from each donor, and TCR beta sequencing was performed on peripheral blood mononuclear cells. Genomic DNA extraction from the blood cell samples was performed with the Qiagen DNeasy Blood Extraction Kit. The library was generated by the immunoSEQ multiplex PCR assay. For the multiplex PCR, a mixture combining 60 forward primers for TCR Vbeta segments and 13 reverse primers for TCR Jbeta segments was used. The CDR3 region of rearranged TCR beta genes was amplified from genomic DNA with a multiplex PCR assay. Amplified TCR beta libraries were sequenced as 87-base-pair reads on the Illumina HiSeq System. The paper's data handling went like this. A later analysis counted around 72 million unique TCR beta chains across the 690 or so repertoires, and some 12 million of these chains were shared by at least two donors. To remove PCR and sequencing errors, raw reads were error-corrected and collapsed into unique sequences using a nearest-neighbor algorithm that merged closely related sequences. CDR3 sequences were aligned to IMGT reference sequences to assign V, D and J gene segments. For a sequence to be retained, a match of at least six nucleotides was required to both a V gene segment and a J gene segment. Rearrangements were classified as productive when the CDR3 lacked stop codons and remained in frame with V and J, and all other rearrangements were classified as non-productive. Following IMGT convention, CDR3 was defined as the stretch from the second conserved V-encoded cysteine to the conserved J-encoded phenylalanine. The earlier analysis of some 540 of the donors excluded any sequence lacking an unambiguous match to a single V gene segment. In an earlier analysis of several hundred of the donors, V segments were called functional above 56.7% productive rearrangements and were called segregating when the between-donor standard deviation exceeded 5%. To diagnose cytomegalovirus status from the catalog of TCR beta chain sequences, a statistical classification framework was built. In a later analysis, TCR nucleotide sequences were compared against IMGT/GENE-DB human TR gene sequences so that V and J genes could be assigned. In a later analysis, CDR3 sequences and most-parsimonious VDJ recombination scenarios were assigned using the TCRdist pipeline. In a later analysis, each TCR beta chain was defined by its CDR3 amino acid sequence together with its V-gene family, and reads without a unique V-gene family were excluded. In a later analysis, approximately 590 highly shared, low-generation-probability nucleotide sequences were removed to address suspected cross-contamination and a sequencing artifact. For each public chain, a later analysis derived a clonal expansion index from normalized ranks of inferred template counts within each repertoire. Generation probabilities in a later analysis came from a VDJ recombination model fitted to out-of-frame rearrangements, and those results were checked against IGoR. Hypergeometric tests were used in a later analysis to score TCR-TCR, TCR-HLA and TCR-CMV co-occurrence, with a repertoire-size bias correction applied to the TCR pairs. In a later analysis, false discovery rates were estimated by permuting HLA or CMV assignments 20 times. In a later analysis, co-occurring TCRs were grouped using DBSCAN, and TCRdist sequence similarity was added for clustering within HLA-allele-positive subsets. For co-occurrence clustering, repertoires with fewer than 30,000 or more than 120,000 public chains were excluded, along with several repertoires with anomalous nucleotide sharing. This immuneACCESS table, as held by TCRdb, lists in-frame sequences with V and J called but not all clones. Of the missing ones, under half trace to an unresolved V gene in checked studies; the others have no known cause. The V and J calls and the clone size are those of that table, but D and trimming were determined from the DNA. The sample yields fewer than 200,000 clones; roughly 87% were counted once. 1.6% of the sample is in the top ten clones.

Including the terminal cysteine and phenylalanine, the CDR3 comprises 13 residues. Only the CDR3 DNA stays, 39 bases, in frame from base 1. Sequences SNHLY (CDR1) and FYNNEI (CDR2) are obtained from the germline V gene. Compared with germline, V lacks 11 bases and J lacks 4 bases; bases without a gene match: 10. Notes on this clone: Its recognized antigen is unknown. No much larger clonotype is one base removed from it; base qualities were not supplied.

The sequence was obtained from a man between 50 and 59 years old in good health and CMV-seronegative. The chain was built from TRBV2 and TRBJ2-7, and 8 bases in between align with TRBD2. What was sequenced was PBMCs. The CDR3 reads CAAKAGAEYEQYF. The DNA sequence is TGTGCCGCCAAAGCGGGGGCGGAGTACGAGCAGTACTTC.